This record concerns one T cell receptor (beta chain) sequence. This clone was seen a single time. This clone's antigen is unknown. No base-level quality is on record; no much larger clone is a single base apart. Based on the germline V gene, the CDR1 and CDR2 sequences are SNHLY and FYNNEI. Inclusive of the bounding cysteine and phenylalanine, the CDR3 is 13 residues long. Left in the record is the CDR3 DNA by itself, 39 bases read in frame from the first base. Relative to germline, V is 3 bases shorter and J is 4 bases shorter, with 9 bases between their ends. The data derive from a study of cytomegalovirus exposure and HLA in healthy donors (dated by TCRdb to about 2017). About the full investigation: A later analysis indicated that the 120 validation repertoires were generated on the platform also employed for the roughly 720 repertoires of the first cohort. Along with the roughly 700-subject first cohort, a separate validation cohort of over 90 different subjects was used. High-throughput TCR immunosequencing, statistical association of individual TCRs with disease status, and machine learning were combined to predict cytomegalovirus infection status. The study was designed to test whether signatures of past pathogen exposure could be identified by cataloging public T cell receptors. General conclusions and limits of the study: The authors suggested that the approach could potentially be generalized to other disease states and immunological phenotypes. Most TCR sequences were observed very rarely across donors, whereas some public TCRs were present in many individuals. The validation cohort had no HLA typing available for a later analysis, so co-occurrence within that cohort was assessed over all 120 or so repertoires. Three of the identified cytomegalovirus-associated TCR beta chains were confirmed in vitro to be specific for cytomegalovirus antigens. In both the original and validation cohorts, the classifier was reported to diagnose cytomegalovirus status with high specificity and sensitivity. Of the cluster scores, about 94% were above 0 in a later analysis, which found that TCRs clustered in the first cohort also tended to co-occur in the 120 validation repertoires. The study listed over 150 TCR beta chains as associated with cytomegalovirus.

Donors formed part of the validation cohort, which comprised approximately 130 subjects and was distinct from the first cohort of under 850 subjects. Library preparation used the immunoSEQ multiplex PCR assay. Per the source publication's procedure: To diagnose cytomegalovirus status from the catalog of TCR beta chain sequences, a statistical classification framework was built. TCRdb carries this immuneACCESS record with in-frame sequences only. Its versions omit some clonotypes, under half of them owing to an unresolved V gene in the studies checked, with the rest unexplained. From that table come the V and J calls and clone size; the DNA was used to work out D and trimming. In all, the sample holds 150,000 or so clones, and 70% to 90% of those were seen once. The top ten clones comprise less than 7% of the sample.

The chain employs TRBV2 and TRBJ1-1, with TRBD1 tentatively as D gene (5 bases match). This sequence originates from a woman between 25 and 40 years old in good health and CMV-seropositive. The sample taken for sequencing was PBMCs. The CDR3 region has the sequence CASSDSGATEAFF. The nucleotide sequence reads TGTGCCAGCAGTGACTCTGGGGCCACTGAAGCTTTCTTT.